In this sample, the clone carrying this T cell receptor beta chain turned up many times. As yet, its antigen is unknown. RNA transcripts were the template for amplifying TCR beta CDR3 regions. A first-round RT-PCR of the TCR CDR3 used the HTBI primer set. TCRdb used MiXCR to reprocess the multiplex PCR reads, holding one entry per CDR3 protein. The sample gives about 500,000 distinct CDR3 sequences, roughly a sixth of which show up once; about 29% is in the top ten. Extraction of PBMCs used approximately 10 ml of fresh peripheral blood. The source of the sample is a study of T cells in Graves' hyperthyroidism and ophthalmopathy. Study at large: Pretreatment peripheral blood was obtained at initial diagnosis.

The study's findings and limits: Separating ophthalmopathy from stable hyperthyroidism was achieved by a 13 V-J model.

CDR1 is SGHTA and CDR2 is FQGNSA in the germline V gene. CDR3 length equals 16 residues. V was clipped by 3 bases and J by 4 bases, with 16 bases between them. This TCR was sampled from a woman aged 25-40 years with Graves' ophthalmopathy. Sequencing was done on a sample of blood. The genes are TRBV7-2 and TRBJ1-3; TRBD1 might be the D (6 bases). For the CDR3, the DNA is TGTGCCAGCAGCTTTCGGACAGCTGCAGAAGGAAACACCATATATTTT. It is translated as CASSFRTAAEGNTIYF.